This T cell receptor beta chain was sequenced for a study of blood T cell repertoires in COVID-19. Across the study: Acute and convalescent COVID-19 specimens originated in the United States, Italy and Spain.

The germline V gene has CDR1 MNHEY and CDR2 SVGEGT. The CDR3 has 19 amino acids. Losses at the gene ends were 2 bases for V and 2 bases for J; bases not matched to a gene: 13. Participants were aged 18 to 89 years, lived in about two dozen US areas, and enrolled virtually. Source study methods: How many nucleated cells were present was estimated from reference gene primer amplification. Using immunoSEQ multiplex PCR, the repertoire was profiled, and TCRdb retains in-frame clones only, with some absent. The DNA gave D and trimming, while V, J and clone size come from that table. The repertoire holds more than 350,000 clones, with roughly 84% as singletons. This clone was observed a handful of times.

The genes are TRBV6-2 or TRBV6-3 and TRBJ2-3; 10 bases are shared with TRBD1. This clonotype was sampled from a woman in her late teens or twenties who had been exposed to COVID-19. Input material: PBMCs or T cells enriched from blood (not recorded which). This CDR3 reads CASSYPNPGQGKDTDTQYF. For the CDR3, the DNA is TGTGCCAGCAGTTACCCGAACCCGGGACAGGGGAAGGACACAGATACGCAGTATTTT.